A single sample gave rise to the 4 T cell receptor beta chains below, sequenced in a study of human T cells and chemical hapten exposure. TCRdb called the RACE reads again in MiXCR, with one record for every CDR3 protein. The top ten clones hold approximately 2.5% of a sample with 95,000 to 150,000 distinct CDR3 sequences, over 9% of them seen once. Time point in this sample: patch test 3, about 24 weeks after DPC sensitization. Treatment described: therapeutic diphenylcyclopropenone sensitization with weekly scalp DPC. The material sequenced was whole blood, taken in connection with sensitization to the hapten diphenylcyclopropenone (DPC). These receptors all stem from a woman aged 45-60 years with alopecia areata. Some clones in this sample may be carry-over from other donors' samples.

The chain uses TRBV7-2 and TRBJ2-1, with 9 bases matching TRBD2. The CDR3 consists of 18 residues. The J segment lost 4 bases and the V segment lost 6 bases, leaving 16 bases of the junction unmatched. Looked up from germline, CDR1 is SGHTA and CDR2 is FQGNSA. The CDR3 DNA reads as TGTGCCAGCAGTTCCACGGGGAGGAGAGCGGGAGGATACAATGAGCAGTTCTTC. It codes for CASSSTGRRAGGYNEQFF.

About this clonotype itself: The CDR3 end shows no conserved phenylalanine or tryptophan, and so a read error is likely. This chain links TRBV20-1 with TRBJ1-5, with D perhaps matching TRBD1 (6 bases). The germline V gene has CDR1 DFQATT and CDR2 SNEGSKA (reference sequence). The CDR3 has 13 residues. CDR3 loop: CGVRQELYQPQHS. In DNA form, the CDR3 reads TGCGGAGTTCGACAGGAACTATATCAGCCCCAGCATTCT.

This clonotype came up many times. The DNA for the CDR3 is TGCAGCGTCGCAGGACAGCGGAACACTGAAGCTTTCTTT. This encodes CSVAGQRNTEAFF. The chain is built from TRBV29-1 and TRBJ1-1, with D maybe TRBD1 (6 bases). Trimming shortened V by 6 bases and J by 1 base, and 12 bases separated the two germline ends. This CDR3 is 13 amino acids long. Per germline, CDR1 SQVTM and CDR2 ANQGSEA. Variable domain in full (rest from reference TRBV29-1 and TRBJ1-1): SAVISQKPSRDICQRGTSLTIQCQVDSQVTMMFWYRQQPGQSLTLIATANQGSEATYESGFVIDKFPISRPNLTFSTLTVSNMSPEDSSIYLCSVAGQRNTEAFFGQGTRLTVV.

This clonotype was seen many times. The chain joins TRBV20-1 to TRBJ2-7; TRBD1 agrees at 7 bases. The CDR3 length is 14 residues. J gave up 2 bases and V 3 bases, and 7 bases lay outside the gene matches. The V gene's germline CDR1 is DFQATT and CDR2 SNEGSKA (reference sequence). CDR3 nucleotide sequence: TGCAGTGCTAGTGAAGACAGGGTTCCCTACGAGCAGTACTTC. Its translation: CSASEDRVPYEQYF.